A selection of T cell receptor beta chains follows, all from one sample in a study of blood T cells in healthy people across ages. A single record per CDR3 protein comes from TCRdb applying MiXCR to the 5' RACE reads. Of 550,000 to 750,000 distinct CDR3 sequences listed, about 21% were seen once; the top ten hold roughly 3.4%. The sequenced sample was blood. Receptors originate from a man between 65 and 79 years old in good health. CDR3s include the opening cysteine and the closing phenylalanine or tryptophan. A D gene is named only where the DNA matches it firmly. The listing skips clone size in some rows; elsewhere it reads once, few, many or a size class.

d_call	v_call	j_call	clone_size	cdr3_aa	cdr3_nt
NA	TRBV6-2/TRBV6-3	TRBJ2-2	few	CASSRDGDTGELFF	TGTGCCAGCAGTCGGGACGGAGACACCGGGGAGCTGTTTTTT
NA	TRBV7-2	TRBJ2-3	few	CASGKIGGTPTDTQYF	TGTGCCAGCGGCAAAATCGGCGGAACACCTACAGATACGCAGTATTTT
NA	TRBV14	TRBJ1-1	few	CASSQVQARGAFF	TGTGCCAGCAGCCAAGTACAGGCCCGTGGGGCTTTCTTT
TRBD1	TRBV4-1	TRBJ1-4	NA	CSSSQGPVTGGEKLFF	TGCTCCAGCAGCCAAGGCCCCGTGACAGGGGGTGAAAAACTGTTTTTT
NA	TRBV20-1	TRBJ2-6	NA	CSARRSHRSGANVLAF	TGCAGTGCCAGACGTTCACATCGCTCTGGGGCCAACGTCCTGGCTTTC
NA	TRBV7-9	TRBJ2-1	NA	CASSLGSAGYNEQFF	TGTGCCAGCAGCTTAGGTTCCGCAGGCTACAATGAGCAGTTCTTC
NA	TRBV20-1	TRBJ2-3	many	CSASPWVQSDTQYF	TGCAGTGCTAGTCCGTGGGTTCAGTCAGATACGCAGTATTTT
TRBD1	TRBV5-1	TRBJ2-4	few	CASSLQGARNIQYF	TGCGCCAGCAGCCTACAGGGGGCGCGAAACATTCAGTACTTC
TRBD2	TRBV7-2	TRBJ2-1	NA	CASSLMAGDNEQFF	TGTGCCAGCAGCTTGATGGCGGGGGACAATGAGCAGTTCTTC
TRBD1	TRBV3-1	TRBJ2-5	many	CASSQDPDRGRKTQYF	TGTGCCAGCAGCCAAGATCCGGACAGGGGGCGGAAGACCCAGTACTTC
NA	TRBV12-3/TRBV12-4	TRBJ1-1	NA	CASTQQGNTEAFF	TGTGCCAGCACTCAACAAGGGAACACTGAAGCTTTCTTT
NA	TRBV6-1	TRBJ1-5	NA	CASRASLGQPQHF	TGTGCCAGCAGAGCGTCCCTAGGGCAGCCCCAGCATTTT
TRBD1	TRBV12-3/TRBV12-4	TRBJ1-1	NA	CASSSDRVAFF	TGTGCCAGCAGCTCGGACAGGGTAGCTTTCTTT
TRBD1	TRBV10-3	TRBJ2-5	NA	CAIRGQAQGTQYF	TGTGCCATCAGAGGACAGGCCCAAGGGACCCAGTACTTC
TRBD2	TRBV5-6	TRBJ2-1	NA	CASSSGTSAMWNEQFF	TGTGCCAGCAGCTCGGGAACTAGCGCGATGTGGAATGAGCAGTTCTTC
NA	TRBV20-1	TRBJ2-3	NA	CSALSGDTQYF	TGCAGTGCTCTTAGTGGAGATACGCAGTATTTT
NA	TRBV7-8	TRBJ2-7	NA	CASSHGQRGGEQYF	TGTGCCAGCAGCCACGGACAGAGAGGCGGTGAGCAGTACTTC
TRBD1	TRBV7-2	TRBJ2-5	NA	CASSLGTGRTGTQYF	TGTGCCAGCAGCCTAGGGACAGGGAGGACGGGGACCCAGTACTTC
NA	TRBV20-1	TRBJ2-4	few	CSATHKNIQYF	TGCAGTGCTACCCACAAAAACATTCAGTACTTC
NA	TRBV12-3/TRBV12-4	TRBJ2-4	many	CASSPQSLAKNIQYF	TGTGCCAGCAGCCCCCAGTCCCTAGCCAAAAACATTCAGTACTTC
NA	TRBV14	TRBJ1-4	few	CASSQAGTHEKLFF	TGTGCCAGCAGCCAAGCCGGGACGCATGAAAAACTGTTTTTT
TRBD1	TRBV20-1	TRBJ2-3	NA	CSAPDRADTQYF	TGCAGTGCACCTGACAGGGCAGATACGCAGTATTTT
TRBD1	TRBV20-1	TRBJ1-4	few	CSAQQGASNEKLFF	TGCAGTGCCCAACAGGGGGCCAGTAATGAAAAACTGTTTTTT
NA	TRBV6-5	TRBJ2-5	NA	CASSYAGSGETQYF	TGTGCCAGCAGTTACGCGGGGAGTGGAGAGACCCAGTACTTC
TRBD1	TRBV29-1	TRBJ1-2	many	CSALRITPDRENGYTF	TGCAGCGCCTTAAGGATAACTCCGGACAGGGAGAATGGCTACACCTTC
NA	TRBV7-9	TRBJ2-7	few	CASSPPDTFTYEQYF	TGTGCCAGCAGCCCCCCGGACACCTTTACCTACGAGCAGTACTTC
TRBD1	TRBV5-6	TRBJ2-1	few	CASSLVLDRGGNEQFF	TGTGCCAGCAGCTTGGTCCTGGACAGGGGTGGGAATGAGCAGTTCTTC
NA	TRBV6-2/TRBV6-3	TRBJ2-7	few	CASSRQEGTFGYF	TGTGCCAGCAGTCGCCAGGAGGGGACCTTCGGGTACTTC
NA	TRBV7-6	TRBJ2-1	NA	CASSRPGSYNEQFF	TGTGCCAGCAGCCGACCCGGGTCCTACAATGAGCAGTTCTTC
NA	TRBV6-6	TRBJ2-7	NA	CASSGTLHLYEQYF	TGTGCCAGCAGTGGTACCCTCCATCTCTACGAGCAGTACTTC
TRBD2	TRBV9	TRBJ2-5	NA	CASSPAGERETQYF	TGTGCCAGCAGTCCAGCGGGAGAGAGGGAGACCCAGTACTTC
NA	TRBV3-1	TRBJ2-7	NA	CASSHQTPPEQYF	TGTGCCAGCAGCCATCAAACTCCACCCGAGCAGTACTTC
NA	TRBV7-9	TRBJ2-2	NA	CASSYGLPTGELFF	TGTGCCAGCAGCTACGGACTACCTACCGGGGAGCTGTTTTTT
NA	TRBV21-1	TRBJ2-7	few	CASSKAKRNIRGVAGGAFHEQYF	NA
TRBD2	TRBV12-3/TRBV12-4	TRBJ2-3	NA	CASRKTSGRIPTDTQYF	TGTGCCAGCAGAAAGACTAGCGGGAGAATACCCACAGATACGCAGTATTTT
TRBD2	TRBV25-1	TRBJ2-3	NA	CASSDPSGSADTQYF	TGTGCCAGCAGTGACCCTAGCGGGAGCGCAGATACGCAGTATTTT
TRBD2	TRBV4-2	TRBJ2-1	few	CASSQAAGGGNEQFF	TGTGCCAGCAGCCAAGCTGCGGGAGGTGGAAATGAGCAGTTCTTC
TRBD2	TRBV29-1	TRBJ2-4	many	CSVDRLAGVKNIQYF	TGCAGCGTTGATCGTCTAGCGGGAGTCAAAAACATTCAGTACTTC
NA	TRBV5-1	TRBJ2-7	NA	CASSLAGNLLGEQYF	TGCGCCAGCAGCTTGGCAGGAAACCTCCTGGGCGAGCAGTACTTC
TRBD1	TRBV6-6	TRBJ1-1	few	CASSYDRVNTEAFF	TGTGCCAGCAGTTACGACAGGGTGAACACTGAAGCTTTCTTT
TRBD1	TRBV20-1	TRBJ1-1	NA	CSARERSQGTEAFF	TGCAGTGCTCGAGAGCGATCACAGGGGACTGAAGCTTTCTTT